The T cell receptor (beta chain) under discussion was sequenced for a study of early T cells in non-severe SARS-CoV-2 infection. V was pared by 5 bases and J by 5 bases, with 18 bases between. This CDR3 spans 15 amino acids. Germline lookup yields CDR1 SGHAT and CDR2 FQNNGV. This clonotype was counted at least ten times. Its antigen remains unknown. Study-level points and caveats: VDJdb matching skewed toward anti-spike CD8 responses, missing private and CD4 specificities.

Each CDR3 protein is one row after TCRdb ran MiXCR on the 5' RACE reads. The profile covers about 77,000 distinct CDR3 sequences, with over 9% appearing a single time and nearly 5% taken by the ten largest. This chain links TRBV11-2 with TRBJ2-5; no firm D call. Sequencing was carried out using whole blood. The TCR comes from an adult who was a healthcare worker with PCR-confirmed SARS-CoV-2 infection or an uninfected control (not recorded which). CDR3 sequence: CASSPEFSDRETQYF. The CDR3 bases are TGTGCCAGCAGCCCGGAGTTTTCCGATCGGGAGACCCAGTACTTC.